This T cell receptor (beta chain) originates from a study of OX40 agonist ivuxolimab in advanced cancers. Study-wide background: Hepatocellular carcinoma, melanoma, renal cell or head and neck cancer was diagnosed in the dose-escalation patients. Partial responses, seen in three patients, involved one hepatocellular carcinoma and two cutaneous melanomas.

Study-wide results and caveats: People who partly responded at 0.1-3.0 mg/kg had some of the least clonal expansion seen.

Assay: immunoSEQ multiplex PCR; the TCRdb copy retains only in-frame clones and omits some. The profile shows fewer than 65,000 clones, 75% to 90% of them singletons. With regard to this clone: The antigen is undetermined.

The sequence came from an adult with an advanced solid tumor such as melanoma, head and neck, liver or kidney cancer. Sequencing used CD4+ or CD8+ T cells sorted from blood, obtained in a trial of the OX40 agonist ivuxolimab.

CDR3 sequence (DNA): TGTGCCTGGAGTATTCTGACTAGTGGTAAGCAGTACTTC. As protein: CAWSILTSGKQYF. This chain links TRBV30 with TRBJ2-7, with a tentative D call TRBD2 (6 bases). There are 13 residues in the CDR3. V dropped 2 bases and J dropped 8 bases, with 16 bases sitting between them. CDR1 is GTSNPN and CDR2 is SVGIG in the germline V gene (reference sequence).